The clone carrying this T cell receptor (beta chain) is labeled as medium-sized. The source of the sample is a study of T and B cells in COVID-19 patients. Study context: At median age approximately 30 years, recovered patients were younger than active-infection patients at under 70.

CDR1 is GTSNPN, CDR2 SVGIG, per germline (reference sequence). V trimming: 4 bases; J trimming: 0 bases; junction bases outside the gene matches: 6. The CDR3 is 14 residues long. TRB rearrangements were amplified by multiplex PCR with BIOMED2 TRB-A/B primers. TCRdb re-called the multiplex PCR reads through MiXCR, storing one row per CDR3 protein. Of a few thousand distinct CDR3 sequences in the sample, 25% to 30% are singletons; the top ten hold less than 20%. From blood, roughly 250-550 ng of genomic DNA served as TRB template. The sequenced sample was blood. The chain uses TRBV30 and TRBJ2-7; 7 nucleotides line up with TRBD2. The TCR sequence derives from a human donor with active COVID-19. CDR3 in DNA: TGTGCCTGGATGGGGGGGGAGGTCTCCTACGAGCAGTACTTC. Its translation is CAWMGGEVSYEQYF.